This T cell receptor beta chain was profiled in a study of blood T cell repertoires in COVID-19. Authors' data handling: Amplification with reference gene primers provided the estimates of nucleated cell counts. Method: immunoSEQ multiplex PCR; TCRdb's copy keeps in-frame clones and lacks some. The DNA gave D and trimming, while V, J and clone size come from that table. The data hold 70,000 or so clones, with approximately 90% observed a single time. The CDR3 is made up of 14 amino acids. CDR1 and CDR2 from the germline V gene are MNHEY and SVGEGT. The V end lost 0 bases, the J end lost 4 bases, and 10 bases lay between the germline ends.

This sequence was found in a human donor in a cohort sampled during active COVID-19. The chain uses TRBV6-2 or TRBV6-3 and TRBJ2-7; possible D gene TRBD1, 6 bases. Sample: peripheral blood. The CDR3 here is CASSYSRGFYEQYF. The DNA for the CDR3 is TGTGCCAGCAGTTACTCTAGGGGGTTTTACGAGCAGTACTTC.